This T cell receptor (beta chain) derives from a study of T cells expressing NK-cell markers. Study summary: In sorted CD3+CD56+NKG2C+, CD3+CD56+NKG2C- and CD3+CD56-NKG2C+ T cells, TCR beta repertoires were obtained. Of eight sequenced donors, seven were HCMV-seropositive and one HCMV-seronegative. Study results and limitations: Certain NKG2C+ T cell clones were expanded, and their HCMV specificity remained unclear. These clonotypes also led the CD3+CD56-NKG2C+ fraction in four donors.

On this clonotype itself: Its target is unknown.

TCRdb reworked the 5' RACE reads into one entry per CDR3 protein, no DNA. This sample's table has 400,000 or so distinct CDR3 sequences. The source material was blood T cells: a sorted CD56 or NKG2C T cell subset, CD4+ or CD8+ T cells, or bulk PBMC T cells (not recorded which). This TCR was recovered from a woman in her 50s in good health.

Here the CDR3 reads CAPQGGTYEQYF. This rearrangement joins TRBV30 to TRBJ2-7; TCRdb returns TRBD1, unconfirmable since there is no DNA. The germline CDR1 and CDR2 sequences are GTSNPN and SVGIG (reference sequence). CDR3 length: 12 amino acids.